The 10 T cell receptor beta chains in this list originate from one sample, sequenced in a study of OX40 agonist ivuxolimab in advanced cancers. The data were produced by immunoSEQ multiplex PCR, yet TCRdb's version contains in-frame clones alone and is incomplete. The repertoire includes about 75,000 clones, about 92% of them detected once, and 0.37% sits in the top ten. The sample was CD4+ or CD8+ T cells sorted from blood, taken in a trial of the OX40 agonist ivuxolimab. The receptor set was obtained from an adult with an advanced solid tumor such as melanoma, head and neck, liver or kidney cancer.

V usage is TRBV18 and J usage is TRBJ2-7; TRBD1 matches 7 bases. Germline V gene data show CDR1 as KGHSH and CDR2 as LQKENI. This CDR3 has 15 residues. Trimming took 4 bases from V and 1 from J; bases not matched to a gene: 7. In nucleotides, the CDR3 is TGTGCCAGCTCACGGCTTAACAGGGGTTCCTACGAGCAGTACTTC. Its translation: CASSRLNRGSYEQYF. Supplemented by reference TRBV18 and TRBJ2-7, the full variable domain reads NAGVMQNPRHLVRRRGQEARLRCSPMKGHSHVYWYRQLPEEGLKFMVYLQKENIIDESGMPKERFSAEFPKEGPSILRIQQVVRGDSAAYFCASSRLNRGSYEQYFGPGTRLTVT.

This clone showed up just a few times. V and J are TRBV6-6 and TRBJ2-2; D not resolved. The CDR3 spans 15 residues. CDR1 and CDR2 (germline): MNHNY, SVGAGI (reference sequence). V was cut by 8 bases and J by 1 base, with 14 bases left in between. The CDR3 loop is CASRPFLLNTGELFF. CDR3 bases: TGTGCCAGCCGACCGTTTCTACTGAACACCGGGGAGCTGTTTTTT.

The chain's CDR3 is CASSLDVSRYEQYF. In nucleotides, the CDR3 is TGTGCCAGCAGCTTAGATGTCAGCCGCTACGAGCAGTACTTC. This chain connects TRBV11-2 to TRBJ2-7, with D uncertain. Germline values: CDR1 SGHAT, CDR2 FQNNGV. This CDR3 has 14 residues. The V gene lost 0 bases and the J gene lost 3 bases, with 9 bases spanning the gap.

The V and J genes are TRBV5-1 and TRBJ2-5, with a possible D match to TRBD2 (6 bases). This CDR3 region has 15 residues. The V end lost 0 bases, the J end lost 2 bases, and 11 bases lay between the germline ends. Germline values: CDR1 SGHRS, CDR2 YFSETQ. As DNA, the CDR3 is TGCGCCAGCAGCTTGGTAGGGACTCCGCAAGAGACCCAGTACTTC. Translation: CASSLVGTPQETQYF.

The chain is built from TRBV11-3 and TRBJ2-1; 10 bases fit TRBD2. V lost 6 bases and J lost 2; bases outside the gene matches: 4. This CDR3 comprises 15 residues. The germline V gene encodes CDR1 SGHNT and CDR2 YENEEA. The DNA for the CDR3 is TGTGCCAGCAGTACTAGCGGGAACACCTACAATGAGCAGTTCTTC. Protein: CASSTSGNTYNEQFF.

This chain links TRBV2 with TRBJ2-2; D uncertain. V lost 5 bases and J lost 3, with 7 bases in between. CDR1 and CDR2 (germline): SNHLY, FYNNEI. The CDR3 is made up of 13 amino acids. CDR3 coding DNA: TGTGCCAGCAGTACATCGTACACCGGGGAGCTGTTTTTT. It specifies CASSTSYTGELFF.

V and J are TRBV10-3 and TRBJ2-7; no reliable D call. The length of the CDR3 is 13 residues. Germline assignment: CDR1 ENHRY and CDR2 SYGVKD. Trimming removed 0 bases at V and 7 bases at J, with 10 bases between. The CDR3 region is CAISESEYTEQYF. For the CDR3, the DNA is TGTGCCATCAGTGAGTCCGAGTATACAGAGCAGTACTTC.

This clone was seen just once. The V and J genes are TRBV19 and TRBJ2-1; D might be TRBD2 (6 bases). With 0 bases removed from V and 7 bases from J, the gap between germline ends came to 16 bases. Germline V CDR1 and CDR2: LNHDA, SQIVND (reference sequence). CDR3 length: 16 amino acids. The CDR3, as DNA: TGTGCCAGTAGTATAGATCGAGCGGGTCCTGGGAATGAGCAGTTCTTC. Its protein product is CASSIDRAGPGNEQFF.

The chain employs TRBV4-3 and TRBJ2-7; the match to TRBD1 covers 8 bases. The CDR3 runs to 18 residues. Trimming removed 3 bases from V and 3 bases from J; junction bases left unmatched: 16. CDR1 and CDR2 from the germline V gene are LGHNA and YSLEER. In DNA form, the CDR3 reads TGCGCCAGCAGCCAGGGCCTCTGGGACAGGCAAACGAACTACGAGCAGTACTTC. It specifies CASSQGLWDRQTNYEQYF.

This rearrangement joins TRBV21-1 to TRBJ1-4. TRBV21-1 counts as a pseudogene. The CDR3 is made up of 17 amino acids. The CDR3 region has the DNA TGTGCCAGCAGCAAAGCCCAGGGTGGGACTCCCAGCGAAAAACTGTTTTTT. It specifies CASSKAQGGTPSEKLFF.